This entry describes one T cell receptor (beta chain). These data belong to a study of CD8 T cells in Susac syndrome. The diagnostic criteria for definite or probable disease, as recently defined, were met by the patients with Susac syndrome. CDR1 and CDR2 from the germline V gene are SGHRS and YFSETQ. Trimming pared 0 bases from V and 4 bases from J, leaving 13 bases between. CDR3 size: 15 residues. Random hexamers served to reverse transcribe roughly 0.45 to 1 ug RNA. TCRdb processed the immunoSEQ multiplex PCR reads anew with MiXCR; each CDR3 protein has one entry. The sample has some 97,000 distinct CDR3 sequences; 95% are singletons.

Sequencing input: CD8+ T cells from PBMCs. J is TRBJ2-5 and V is TRBV5-1; unclear D gene. This receptor was obtained from a human donor with Susac syndrome. The DNA for the CDR3 is TGCGCCAGCAGCTTGGCCAGCGCGGAGATAGAGACCCAGTACTTC. Residues: CASSLASAEIETQYF. Full variable domain (outside the CDR3, taken from reference TRBV5-1 and TRBJ2-5): KAGVTQTPRYLIKTRGQQVTLSCSPISGHRSVSWYQQTPGQGLQFLFEYFSETQRNKGNFPGRFSGRQFSNSRSEMNVSTLELGDSALYLCASSLASAEIETQYFGPGTRLLVL.